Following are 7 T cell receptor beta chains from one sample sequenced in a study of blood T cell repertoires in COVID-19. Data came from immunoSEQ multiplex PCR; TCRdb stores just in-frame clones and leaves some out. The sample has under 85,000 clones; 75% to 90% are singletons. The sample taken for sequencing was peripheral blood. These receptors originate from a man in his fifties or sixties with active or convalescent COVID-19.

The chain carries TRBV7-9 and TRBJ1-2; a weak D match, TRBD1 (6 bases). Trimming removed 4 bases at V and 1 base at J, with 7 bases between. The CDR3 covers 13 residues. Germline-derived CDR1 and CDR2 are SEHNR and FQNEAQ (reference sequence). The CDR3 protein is CASSSDSNYGYTF. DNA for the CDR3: TGTGCCAGCAGCTCGGACAGTAACTATGGCTACACCTTC.

In DNA form, the CDR3 reads TGTGCCAGCAGCTTCCTCGGACTAGCGGGGGGGCCCGGGGAGCTGTTTTTT. Its translation is CASSFLGLAGGPGELFF. J is TRBJ2-2 and V is TRBV7-2; the match to TRBD2 covers 15 bases. V shed 3 bases and J 6 bases; nucleotides not matched to a gene: 5. Per the germline V gene, CDR1 is SGHTA and CDR2 is FQGNSA. This CDR3 is 17 amino acids long.

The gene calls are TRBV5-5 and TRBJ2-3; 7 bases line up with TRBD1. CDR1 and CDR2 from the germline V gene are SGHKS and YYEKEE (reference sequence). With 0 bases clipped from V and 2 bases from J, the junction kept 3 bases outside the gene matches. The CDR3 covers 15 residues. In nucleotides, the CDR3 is TGTGCCAGCAGCTTGGGAAGGGGGCCCACAGATACGCAGTATTTT. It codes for CASSLGRGPTDTQYF. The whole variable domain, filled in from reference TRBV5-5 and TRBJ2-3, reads DAGVTQSPTHLIKTRGQQVTLRCSPISGHKSVSWYQQVLGQGPQFIFQYYEKEERGRGNFPDRFSARQFPNYSSELNVNALLLGDSALYLCASSLGRGPTDTQYFGPGTRLTVL.

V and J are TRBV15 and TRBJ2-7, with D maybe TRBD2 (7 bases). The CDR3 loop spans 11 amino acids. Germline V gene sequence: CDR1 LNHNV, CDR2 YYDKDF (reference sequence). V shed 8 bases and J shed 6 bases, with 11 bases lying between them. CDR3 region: CATPGGREQYF. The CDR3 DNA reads TGTGCCACCCCGGGGGGCCGCGAGCAGTACTTC. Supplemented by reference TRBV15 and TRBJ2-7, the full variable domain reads DAMVIQNPRYQVTQFGKPVTLSCSQTLNHNVMYWYQQKSSQAPKLLFHYYDKDFNNEADTPDNFQSRRPNTSFCFLDIRSPGLGDTAMYLCATPGGREQYFGPGTRLTVT.

CDR3 sequence reads: CASSTTGLNQPQHF. In DNA form, the CDR3 reads TGTGCCAGCAGTACCACAGGTCTCAATCAGCCCCAGCATTTT. V usage is TRBV6-5 and J usage is TRBJ1-5, with D possibly being TRBD1 (5 bases). The V and J ends lost 5 bases and 3 bases respectively, with 11 bases between them. This CDR3 contains 14 residues. Germline CDR1 reads MNHEY; CDR2 reads SVGAGI.

For the CDR3, the DNA is TGTGCCAGCAGCTGGGGACAGGGGGCTAGTTCACCCCTCCACTTT. As protein: CASSWGQGASSPLHF. The rearrangement links TRBV7-9 to TRBJ1-6; the match to TRBD1 covers 12 bases. V dropped 4 bases and J dropped 9; count of bases not matched to a gene: 4. Germline CDR1 SEHNR, CDR2 FQNEAQ (reference sequence). CDR3 length equals 15 residues.

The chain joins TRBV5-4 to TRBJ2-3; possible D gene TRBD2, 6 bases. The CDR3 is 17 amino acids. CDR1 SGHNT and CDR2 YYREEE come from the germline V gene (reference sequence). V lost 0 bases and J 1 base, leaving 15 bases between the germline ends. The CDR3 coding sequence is TGTGCCAGCAGCTTGGGGGCGGGGCAGCCTGGCACAGATACGCAGTATTTT. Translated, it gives CASSLGAGQPGTDTQYF.